This T cell receptor (beta chain) emerged from a study of early T cells in non-severe SARS-CoV-2 infection. Study-wide background: Sequencing input comprised bulk RNA from unsorted whole blood; chain pairing was not available. Study-wide results and caveats: Anti-spike CD8 responses were favored in VDJdb matching, and private and CD4 specificities were missed.

The V and J ends lost 4 bases and 5 bases respectively, with 5 bases between them. There are 12 residues in the CDR3. CDR1 LNHDA and CDR2 SQIVND come from the germline V gene (reference sequence). In the library, individual cDNA molecules carried attached unique molecular identifiers. TCRdb reprocessed the 5' RACE reads via MiXCR and lists one record per CDR3 protein. The data hold about 77,000 distinct CDR3 sequences, with approximately 12% observed a single time. This clonotype was observed a handful of times. Antigen: not known. The sample was whole blood, taken at baseline. The chain carries TRBV19 and TRBJ2-2; no clear D gene. This receptor was identified in an adult who was a healthcare worker with PCR-confirmed SARS-CoV-2 infection or an uninfected control (not recorded which). The donor label of this sample is uncertain. The CDR3 DNA sequence: TGTGCCAGTAGTACCTATACCGGGGAGCTGTTTTTT. This sequence encodes CASSTYTGELFF.